The present TCR beta chain was sequenced within a study of T cells in Graves' hyperthyroidism and ophthalmopathy. Whole-study results and caveats: Blood also held most thyroid clonotypes expanded beyond 0.001. Stable hyperthyroidism and ophthalmopathy were separated using 13 V-J signatures.

RNA transcripts yielded amplified TCR beta CDR3 regions. In the first-round RT-PCR of the TCR CDR3, the HTBI primer set was used. TCRdb recomputed calls from the multiplex PCR reads with MiXCR, one row per CDR3 protein. This table holds under 350,000 distinct CDR3 sequences, 20% to 25% found once. This CDR3 has 16 residues. Germline-derived CDR1 and CDR2 are SGDLS and YYNGEE. V was shortened by 4 bases and J by 4 bases, with 20 bases between the two germline ends. With respect to this clonotype: Its antigen is not known.

This chain joins TRBV9 and TRBJ1-2, with no clear D. Sequencing was performed on blood. The TCR comes from a woman aged 50 to 60 with Graves' hyperthyroidism. The CDR3 DNA reads as TGTGCCAGCAGCCCAAACCCGTTGGTCGGCCTCTATGGCTACACCTTC. Translation gives CASSPNPLVGLYGYTF.